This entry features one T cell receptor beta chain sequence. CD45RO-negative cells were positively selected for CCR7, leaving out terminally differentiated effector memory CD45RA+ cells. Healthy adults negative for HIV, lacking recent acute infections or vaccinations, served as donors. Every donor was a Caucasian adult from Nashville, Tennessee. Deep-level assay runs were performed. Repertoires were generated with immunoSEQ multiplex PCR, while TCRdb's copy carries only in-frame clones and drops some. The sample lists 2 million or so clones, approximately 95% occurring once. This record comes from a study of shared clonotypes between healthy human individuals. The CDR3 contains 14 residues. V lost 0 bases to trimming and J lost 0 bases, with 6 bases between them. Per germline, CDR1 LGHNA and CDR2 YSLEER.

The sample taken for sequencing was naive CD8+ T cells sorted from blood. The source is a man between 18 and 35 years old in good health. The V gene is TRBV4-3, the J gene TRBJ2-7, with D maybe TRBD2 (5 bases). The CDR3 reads CASSQETTSYEQYF. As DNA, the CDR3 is TGCGCCAGCAGCCAAGAGACTACCTCCTACGAGCAGTACTTC.